This T cell receptor beta chain came from a study of T cells in Graves' hyperthyroidism and ophthalmopathy. The CDR3 runs to 14 residues. Germline-derived CDR1 and CDR2 are MNHNS and SASEGT. From RNA transcripts, TCR beta CDR3 regions were amplified. First-round RT-PCR of the TCR CDR3 relied on the HTBI primer set. In TCRdb, the multiplex PCR reads were re-called with MiXCR into one record per CDR3 protein. The profile covers about 570,000 distinct CDR3 sequences, with 14% appearing a single time and approximately 15% taken by the ten largest. About this clonotype itself: A junction end diverges from the germline sequence, so it may reflect a read error.

J is TRBJ1-4 and V is TRBV6-1; D not certain. This receptor was taken from a woman aged 40 to 50 with Graves' hyperthyroidism. What was sequenced was blood. This CDR3 is CASRPAAANDKLFF. CDR3 nucleotide sequence: TGTGCCAGCAGACCGGCAGCAGCTAATGACAAACTGTTTTTT.